A selection of T cell receptor beta chains follows, all from one sample in a study of T cell repertoires in cytomegalovirus infection. MiXCR, run by TCRdb on the reads, gives a single entry per CDR3 protein. The table lists some 350,000 distinct CDR3 sequences, roughly 28% of them singletons. Which antigens these TCRs recognize remains unknown. The sample in question was cultured PBMCs, obtained from culture after CMV antigen stimulation. These receptors were taken from a human donor in good health (CMV status not recorded). Some clones in this sample may be carry-over from other donors' samples. Both conserved end residues are part of each CDR3. D genes are given only for firm matches. Only some rows state a clone size, as once, few, many or a class for expanded clones.

CDR3: CSARASDTEAFF; DNA: TGCAGTGCTAGGGCTTCCGACACTGAAGCTTTCTTT; D: .; size: .; V: TRBV20-1; J: TRBJ1-1
CDR3: CASSIAIAGANTEAFF; DNA: TGTGCCAGTAGTATAGCGATCGCCGGCGCGAACACTGAAGCTTTCTTT; D: .; size: .; V: TRBV19; J: TRBJ1-1
CDR3: CASSLAAGPTDTQYF; DNA: TGTGCCAGCAGCTTAGCCGCGGGGCCCACAGATACGCAGTATTTT; D: .; size: .; V: TRBV7-9; J: TRBJ2-3
CDR3: CASSLHGQPRGYGYTF; DNA: TGTGCCAGCAGCCTACACGGACAGCCTAGGGGCTATGGCTACACCTTC; D: .; size: .; V: TRBV11-2; J: TRBJ1-2
CDR3: CASSFRLAVSTGELFF; DNA: TGTGCCAGCAGCTTCAGACTAGCGGTATCCACCGGGGAGCTGTTTTTT; D: TRBD2; size: many; V: TRBV7-2; J: TRBJ2-2
CDR3: CASSTRRGNQPQHF; DNA: TGTGCCAGCAGCACCCGACGGGGCAATCAGCCCCAGCATTTT; D: .; size: .; V: TRBV7-8; J: TRBJ1-5
CDR3: CASSLGSMGSNEQFF; DNA: TGCGCCAGCAGCTTGGGGTCCATGGGGTCCAATGAGCAGTTCTTC; D: .; size: .; V: TRBV5-1; J: TRBJ2-1
CDR3: CASSSSGTGQYKGYTF; DNA: TGTGCCAGCAGTTCTTCCGGGACAGGGCAATATAAGGGCTACACCTTC; D: TRBD1; size: .; V: TRBV12-3/TRBV12-4; J: TRBJ1-2
CDR3: CASSLGGQIYEQYF; DNA: TGTGCCAGCAGCTTGGGGGGACAGATCTACGAGCAGTACTTC; D: TRBD1; size: few; V: TRBV5-6; J: TRBJ2-7
CDR3: CASSSRDRVGEQFF; DNA: TGTGCCAGCAGTTCCCGGGACCGAGTTGGGGAGCAGTTCTTC; D: .; size: few; V: TRBV12-3/TRBV12-4; J: TRBJ2-1
CDR3: CASSFRTGRLNTEAFF; DNA: TGTGCCAGTAGTTTCCGGACAGGCCGTTTGAACACTGAAGCTTTCTTT; D: TRBD1; size: .; V: TRBV19; J: TRBJ1-1
CDR3: CATSIKTAASIHF; DNA: TGTGCCACCAGCATTAAAACGGCGGCTTCGATCCATTTT; D: .; size: .; V: TRBV15; J: TRBJ2-3
CDR3: CASSVQDYETQYF; DNA: TGCGCCAGCAGCGTACAGGACTACGAGACCCAGTACTTC; D: .; size: once; V: TRBV5-1; J: TRBJ2-5
CDR3: CASSPTDLAGGWADTQYF; DNA: TGTGCCAGCAGCCCGACAGACCTAGCGGGAGGGTGGGCAGATACGCAGTATTTT; D: TRBD2; size: many; V: TRBV7-8; J: TRBJ2-3
CDR3: CASSGDNYGYTF; DNA: TGTGCCAGCTCAGGGGACAACTATGGCTACACCTTC; D: .; size: .; V: TRBV18; J: TRBJ1-2
CDR3: CASSFFLQGGAGYTF; DNA: TGTGCCAGCAGTTTTTTCCTACAGGGAGGCGCTGGCTACACCTTC; D: .; size: .; V: TRBV5-3; J: TRBJ1-2
CDR3: CASSQTSGGATDTQYF; DNA: TGTGCCAGCAGCCAGACTAGCGGGGGAGCCACAGATACGCAGTATTTT; D: TRBD2; size: .; V: TRBV6-4; J: TRBJ2-3
CDR3: CASSLVWDSYNEQFF; DNA: TGTGCCAGCAGCTTAGTGTGGGACTCCTACAATGAGCAGTTCTTC; D: .; size: .; V: TRBV7-6; J: TRBJ2-1
CDR3: CATSRDRKNEQYF; DNA: TGTGCCACCAGCAGAGATAGGAAAAACGAGCAGTACTTC; D: .; size: few; V: TRBV15; J: TRBJ2-7
CDR3: CASSEAPGSYEQYF; DNA: TGTGCCAGCAGCGAGGCCCCGGGGTCCTACGAGCAGTACTTC; D: .; size: .; V: TRBV9; J: TRBJ2-7
CDR3: CASSPGGSWTEAFF; DNA: TGTGCCAGCAGTCCCGGTGGGAGTTGGACTGAAGCTTTCTTT; D: .; size: few; V: TRBV27; J: TRBJ1-1
CDR3: CASSLSGSGTEAFF; DNA: TGCGCCAGCAGCTTGTCAGGCTCGGGGACTGAAGCTTTCTTT; D: .; size: .; V: TRBV5-1; J: TRBJ1-1
CDR3: CAISHGATSSYNEQFF; DNA: TGTGCCATCAGCCACGGGGCTACTAGCTCCTACAATGAGCAGTTCTTC; D: .; size: few; V: TRBV10-3; J: TRBJ2-1
CDR3: CASTQRDRGQFGYTF; DNA: TGTGCCAGCACTCAGCGCGATCGGGGGCAGTTCGGCTACACCTTC; D: .; size: .; V: TRBV5-6; J: TRBJ1-2
CDR3: CASSFQGRREEKLFF; DNA: TGTGCCAGCAGCTTCCAGGGCCGGAGGGAGGAAAAACTGTTTTTT; D: .; size: .; V: TRBV7-2; J: TRBJ1-4
CDR3: CASSPQLSSYNEQFF; DNA: TGTGCCAGCAGCCCTCAATTGAGCTCCTACAATGAGCAGTTCTTC; D: .; size: .; V: TRBV7-3; J: TRBJ2-1
CDR3: CASSPILILRNYGYTF; DNA: TGTGCCAGCAGCCCCATCTTAATACTGCGTAACTATGGCTACACCTTC; D: .; size: .; V: TRBV12-3/TRBV12-4; J: TRBJ1-2
CDR3: CAITSGGNTDTQYF; DNA: TGTGCCATCACGAGCGGAGGCAACACAGATACGCAGTATTTT; D: .; size: many; V: TRBV10-3; J: TRBJ2-3